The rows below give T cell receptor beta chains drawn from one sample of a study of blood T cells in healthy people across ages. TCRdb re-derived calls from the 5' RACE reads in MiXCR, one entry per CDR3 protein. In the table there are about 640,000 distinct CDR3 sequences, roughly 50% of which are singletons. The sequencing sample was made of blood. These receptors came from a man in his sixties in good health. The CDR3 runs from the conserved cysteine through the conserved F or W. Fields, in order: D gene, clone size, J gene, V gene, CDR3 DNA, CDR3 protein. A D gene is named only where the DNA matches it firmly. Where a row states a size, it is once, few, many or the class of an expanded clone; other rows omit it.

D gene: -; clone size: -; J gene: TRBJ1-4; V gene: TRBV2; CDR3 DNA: TGTGCCAGCAGTGCGGAGGGGGAAAAACTGTTTTTT; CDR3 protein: CASSAEGEKLFF
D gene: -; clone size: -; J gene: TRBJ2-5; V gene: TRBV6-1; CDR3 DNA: TGTGCCAGCGTGAGCCGCCAAGAGACCCAGTACTTC; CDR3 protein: CASVSRQETQYF
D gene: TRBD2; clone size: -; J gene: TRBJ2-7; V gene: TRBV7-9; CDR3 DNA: TGTGCCAGCAGCCCTAGCGGAGGGCGAACTTACGAGCAGTACTTC; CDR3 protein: CASSPSGGRTYEQYF
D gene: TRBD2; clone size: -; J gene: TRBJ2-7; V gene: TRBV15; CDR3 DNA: TGTGCCACCAGCAGAGAAAGCGGGGGCGATGAGCAGTACTTC; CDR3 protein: CATSRESGGDEQYF
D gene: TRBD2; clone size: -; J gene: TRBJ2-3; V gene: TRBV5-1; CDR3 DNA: TGCGCCAGCAGCCCCCAGGGACTAGCGGGGGGGCTCGGCACAGATACGCAGTATTTT; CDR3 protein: CASSPQGLAGGLGTDTQYF
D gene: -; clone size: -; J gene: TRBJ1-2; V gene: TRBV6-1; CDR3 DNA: TGTGCCAGCAGTGAAGGATCAACGGACATCTATGGCTACACCTTC; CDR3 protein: CASSEGSTDIYGYTF
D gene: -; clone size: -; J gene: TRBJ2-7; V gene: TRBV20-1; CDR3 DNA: TGCAGTGCTAGAGGGGGGCGGGGGCAACTCTACGAGCAGTACTTC; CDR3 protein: CSARGGRGQLYEQYF
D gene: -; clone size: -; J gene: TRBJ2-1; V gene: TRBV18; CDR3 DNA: TGTGCCAGCTCCGCTGAGGGGCGCGGGTACAATGAGCAGTTCTTC; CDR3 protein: CASSAEGRGYNEQFF
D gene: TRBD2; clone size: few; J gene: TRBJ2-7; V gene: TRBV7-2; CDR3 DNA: TGTGCCAGCAGCTTATGGGCTAGCGGGGGGGCGTACGAGCAGTACTTC; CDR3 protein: CASSLWASGGAYEQYF
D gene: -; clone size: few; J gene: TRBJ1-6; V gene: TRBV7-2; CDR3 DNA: TGTGCCAGCAGCTTAGGGGGAGGAGATTCACCCCTCCACTTT; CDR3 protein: CASSLGGGDSPLHF
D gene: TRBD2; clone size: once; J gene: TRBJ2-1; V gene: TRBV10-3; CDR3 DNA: TGTGCCATCAGTGTGGATGGACTAGCGGGGGGGATCAATGAGCAGTTCTTC; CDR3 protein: CAISVDGLAGGINEQFF
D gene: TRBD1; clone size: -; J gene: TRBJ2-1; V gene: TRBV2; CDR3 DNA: TGTGCCAGCAGCGAAGACAGGGGCCTAAGGAATGAGCAGTTCTTC; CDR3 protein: CASSEDRGLRNEQFF
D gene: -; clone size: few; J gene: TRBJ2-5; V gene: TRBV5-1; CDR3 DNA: TGCGCCAGCAGCTTGGGACAGCCATTTCTCGAGACCCAGTACTTC; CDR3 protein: CASSLGQPFLETQYF
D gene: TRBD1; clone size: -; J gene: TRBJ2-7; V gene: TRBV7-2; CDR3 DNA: TGTGCCAGCAGTTTCCCGGGACAGATCTACAATGAGCAGTACTTC; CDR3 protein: CASSFPGQIYNEQYF
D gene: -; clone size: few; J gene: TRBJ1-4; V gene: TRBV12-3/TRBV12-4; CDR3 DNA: TGTGCCAGCAGTACGCTACTGAGAACTAATGAAAAACTGTTTTTT; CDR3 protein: CASSTLLRTNEKLFF
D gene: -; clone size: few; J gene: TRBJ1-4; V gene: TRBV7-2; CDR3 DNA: TGTGCCAGCAGCCTAAGGACAGCAACTAATGAAAAACTGTTTTTT; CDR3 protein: CASSLRTATNEKLFF
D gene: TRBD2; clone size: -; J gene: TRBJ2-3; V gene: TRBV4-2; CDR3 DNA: TGTGCCAGCAGCCAAGAGGAGGGACTAGCCGCGCCAGATACGCAGTATTTT; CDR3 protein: CASSQEEGLAAPDTQYF
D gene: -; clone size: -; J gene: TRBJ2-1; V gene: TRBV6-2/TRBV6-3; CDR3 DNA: TGTGCCAGCACAGGGTTCCGGGGGCACGGTGAGCAGTTCTTC; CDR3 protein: CASTGFRGHGEQFF
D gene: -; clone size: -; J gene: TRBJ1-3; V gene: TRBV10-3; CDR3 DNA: TGTGCCATCATAGCCGGCGCTGGAAACACCATATATTTT; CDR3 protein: CAIIAGAGNTIYF
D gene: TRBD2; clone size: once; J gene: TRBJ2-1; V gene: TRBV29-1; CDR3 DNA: TGCAGCGTTGAAGGGGTTAGCGGGGAATCCTACAATGAGCAGTTCTTC; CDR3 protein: CSVEGVSGESYNEQFF
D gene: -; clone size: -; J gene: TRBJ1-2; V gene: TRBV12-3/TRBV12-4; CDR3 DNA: TGTGCCAGCAGTTTATACAGGGCCTACTATGGCTACACCTTC; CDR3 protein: CASSLYRAYYGYTF
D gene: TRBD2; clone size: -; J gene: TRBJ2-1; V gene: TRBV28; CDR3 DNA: TGTGCCAGCAGTTCGCCTTCTAGCGGGGGGGCTCGGGGGAATGAGCAGTTCTTC; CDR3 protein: CASSSPSSGGARGNEQFF
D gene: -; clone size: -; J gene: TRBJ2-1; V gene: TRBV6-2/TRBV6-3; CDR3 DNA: TGTGCCAGCAGTCCCTTGAGCGGCTCCTACAATGAGCAGTTCTTC; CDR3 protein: CASSPLSGSYNEQFF
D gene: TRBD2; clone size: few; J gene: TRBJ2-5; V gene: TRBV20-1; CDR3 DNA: TGCAGTGCTGGGACTAGCGGGGGGCAAGAGACCCAGTACTTC; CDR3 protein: CSAGTSGGQETQYF
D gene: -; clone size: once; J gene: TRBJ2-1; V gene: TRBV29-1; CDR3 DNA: TGCAGCTCCACTGTGCCAGTCTACAATGAGCAGTTCTTC; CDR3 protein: CSSTVPVYNEQFF
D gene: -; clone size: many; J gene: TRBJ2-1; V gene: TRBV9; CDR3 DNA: TGTGCCAGCAGCGTTCTCTCCTACAATGAGCAGTTCTTC; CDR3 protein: CASSVLSYNEQFF
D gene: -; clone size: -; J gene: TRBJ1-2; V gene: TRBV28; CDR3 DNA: TGTGCCAGCAGTGTAAACGGAGGCGGCTACACCTTC; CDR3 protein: CASSVNGGGYTF
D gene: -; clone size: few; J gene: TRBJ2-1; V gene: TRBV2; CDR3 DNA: TGTGCCAGCAGCGCAAGCGCAGGGGCAGGTGAGCAGTTCTTC; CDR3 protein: CASSASAGAGEQFF
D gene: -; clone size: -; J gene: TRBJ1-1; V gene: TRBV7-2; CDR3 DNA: TGTGCCAGCAGCTTTACTGCAGGGGCGAACACTGAAGCTTTCTTT; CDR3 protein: CASSFTAGANTEAFF
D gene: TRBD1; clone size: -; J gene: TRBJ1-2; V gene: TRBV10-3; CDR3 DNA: TGTGCCTCGGGGACAGGGACGAATCGAGGCTACACCTTC; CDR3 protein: CASGTGTNRGYTF
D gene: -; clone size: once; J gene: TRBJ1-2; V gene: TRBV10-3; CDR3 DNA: TGTGCCATCAGTGCCGGGGCCTGGGGGGATGGCTACACCTTC; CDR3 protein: CAISAGAWGDGYTF
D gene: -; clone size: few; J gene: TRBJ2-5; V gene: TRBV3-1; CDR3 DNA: TGTGCCAGCAGCCAAGATGTCGCTCAAGAGACCCAGTACTTC; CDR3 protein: CASSQDVAQETQYF
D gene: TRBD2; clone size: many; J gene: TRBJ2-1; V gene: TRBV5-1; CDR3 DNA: TGTGCCAGCAGCTTAGGGACTAGCAATGAGCAGTTCTTC; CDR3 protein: CASSLGTSNEQFF
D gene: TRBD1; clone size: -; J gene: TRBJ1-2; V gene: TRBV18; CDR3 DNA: TGTGCCAGCTCACCACGGTCAGGGGGCAACTATGGCTACACCTTC; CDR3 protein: CASSPRSGGNYGYTF
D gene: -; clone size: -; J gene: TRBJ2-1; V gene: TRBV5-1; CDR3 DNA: TGCGCCAGCAGCTTGGCGCCCGACAATGAGCAGTTCTTC; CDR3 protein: CASSLAPDNEQFF
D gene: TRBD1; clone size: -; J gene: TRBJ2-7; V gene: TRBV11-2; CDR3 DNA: TGTGCCAGCAGCCGGGACAGGATAAACTCCTACGAGCAGTACTTC; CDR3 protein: CASSRDRINSYEQYF
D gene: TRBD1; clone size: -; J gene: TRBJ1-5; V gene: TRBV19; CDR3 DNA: TGTGCCAGTGGGACAGTCTCCGTCGGGGAGCCCCAGCATTTT; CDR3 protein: CASGTVSVGEPQHF
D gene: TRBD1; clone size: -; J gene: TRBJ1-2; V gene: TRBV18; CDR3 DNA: TGTGCCAGCTCACCGTGGGACAGGCCACTAGCCTATGGCTACACCTTC; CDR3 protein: CASSPWDRPLAYGYTF
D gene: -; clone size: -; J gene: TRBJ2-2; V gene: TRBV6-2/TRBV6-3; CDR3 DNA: TGTGCCAGCAGTTACTCACCCCAGGGAACCGGGGAGCTGTTTTTT; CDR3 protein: CASSYSPQGTGELFF
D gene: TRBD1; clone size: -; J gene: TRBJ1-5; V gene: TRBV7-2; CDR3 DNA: TGTACCAGCAGTTTTGAGGGGGCTTGGAATCAGCCCCAGCATTTT; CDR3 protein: CTSSFEGAWNQPQHF
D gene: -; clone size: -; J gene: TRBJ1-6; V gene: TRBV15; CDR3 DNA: TGTGCCACCAGCAGAGTCAGAAATTCACCCCTCCACTTT; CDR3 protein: CATSRVRNSPLHF
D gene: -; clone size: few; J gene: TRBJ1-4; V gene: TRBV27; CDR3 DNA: TGTGCCAGCAGTTTAATGGGGGCTAATGAAAAACTGTTTTTT; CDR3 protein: CASSLMGANEKLFF
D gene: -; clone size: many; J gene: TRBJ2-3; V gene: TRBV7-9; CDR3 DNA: TGTGCCAGCAGGAAGCTCCTTGACCCCACAGATACGCAGTATTTT; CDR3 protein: CASRKLLDPTDTQYF
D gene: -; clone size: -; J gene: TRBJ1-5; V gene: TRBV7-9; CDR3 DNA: TGTGCCAGCAGCGATAACCCGGGGAGTCAGCCCCAGCATTTT; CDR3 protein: CASSDNPGSQPQHF
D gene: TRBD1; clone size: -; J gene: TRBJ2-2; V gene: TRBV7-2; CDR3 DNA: TGTGCCAGCAGCCTTTGGACAGGGGGCGGTTCTACCGGGGAGCTGTTTTTT; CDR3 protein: CASSLWTGGGSTGELFF
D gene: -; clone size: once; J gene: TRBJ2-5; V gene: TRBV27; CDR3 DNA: TGTGCCAGCAGTACGCGATTAGGGGAAAAAGAGACCCAGTACTTC; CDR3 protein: CASSTRLGEKETQYF
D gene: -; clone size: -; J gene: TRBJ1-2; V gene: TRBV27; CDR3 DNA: TGTGCCAGCAGTTTATCGCCTAACTATGGCTACACCTTC; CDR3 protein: CASSLSPNYGYTF
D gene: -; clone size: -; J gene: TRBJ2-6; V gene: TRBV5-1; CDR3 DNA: TGCGCCAGCAGCCCGACCCCTGTTAGAACTGGGGCCAACGCCCTGACTTTC; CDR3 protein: CASSPTPVRTGANALTF
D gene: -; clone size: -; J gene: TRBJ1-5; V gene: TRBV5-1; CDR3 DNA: TGCGCCAGCAGCGTCAGGGGCGGAAGCAATCAGCCCCAGCATTTT; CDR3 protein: CASSVRGGSNQPQHF
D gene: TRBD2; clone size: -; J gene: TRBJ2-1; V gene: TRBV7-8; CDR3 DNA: TGCGCCAGCAGCCCTCAGGGGTTTAGCGGGGCATACAATGAGCAGTTCTTC; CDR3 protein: CASSPQGFSGAYNEQFF
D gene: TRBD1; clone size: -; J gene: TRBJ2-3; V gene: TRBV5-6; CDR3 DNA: TGTGCCAGCAGAAGGACAGGGATGGATACGCAGTATTTT; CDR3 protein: CASRRTGMDTQYF
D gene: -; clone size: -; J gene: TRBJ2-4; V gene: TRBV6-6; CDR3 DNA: TGTGCCAGCAGATCCATTGGTGTTACCAAAAACATTCAGTACTTC; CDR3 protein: CASRSIGVTKNIQYF
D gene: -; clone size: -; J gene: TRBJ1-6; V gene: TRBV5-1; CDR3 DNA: TGCGCCAGCAGCCCCCTACAGGGTTTTGATTCACCCCTCCACTTT; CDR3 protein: CASSPLQGFDSPLHF
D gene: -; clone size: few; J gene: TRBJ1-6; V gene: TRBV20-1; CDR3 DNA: TGCAGTGCTAGAGAACCTCCCGCTACCTATAATTCACCCCTCCACTTT; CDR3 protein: CSAREPPATYNSPLHF